The rows below give T cell receptor beta chains drawn from one sample of a study of OX40 agonist ivuxolimab in advanced cancers. Profiling relied on immunoSEQ multiplex PCR, and the TCRdb table lists in-frame clones only, not all of them. The sample holds 35,000 to 50,000 clones; about 86% are singletons and the top ten take 20% to 25%. The sequencing here drew on CD4+ or CD8+ T cells sorted from blood, taken in a trial of the OX40 agonist ivuxolimab. These receptors all come from an adult with an advanced solid tumor such as melanoma, head and neck, liver or kidney cancer. Each CDR3 is given with its conserved first and last residue. A D gene is named only where the DNA matches it firmly. Size values are once, few and many counts, or a class for expanded clones, and some rows have none.

CDR3 length	D gene	V gene	J gene	clone size	CDR3 DNA	CDR3 protein
13	.	TRBV30	TRBJ1-1	.	TGTGCCTGGAGTGTAATCCAGGGGAGTATAGCTTTCTTT	CAWSVIQGSIAFF
15	.	TRBV5-1	TRBJ1-1	once	TGCGCCAGCAGCTTGGGGGGGCTCGAGAACACTGAAGCTTTCTTT	CASSLGGLENTEAFF
14	TRBD1	TRBV18	TRBJ2-2	.	TGTGCCAGCTCACCAACCAGGGGGACCGGGGAGCTGTTTTTT	CASSPTRGTGELFF
16	.	TRBV7-3	TRBJ1-1	.	TGTGCCAGCAGCCCCCTGACCCCCACCATGAACACTGAAGCTTTCTTT	CASSPLTPTMNTEAFF
14	.	TRBV11-2	TRBJ2-1	.	TGTGCCAGCAGCTACCACATGGGTTACAATGAGCAGTTCTTC	CASSYHMGYNEQFF
12	.	TRBV7-9	TRBJ2-2	.	TGTGCCAGCAGCGGGGACACCGGGGAGCTGTTTTTT	CASSGDTGELFF
16	.	TRBV4-1	TRBJ2-3	.	TGCGCCAGCAGCCAAGATCCCTCCCCAGACACAGATACGCAGTATTTT	CASSQDPSPDTDTQYF
15	.	TRBV6-5	TRBJ2-3	.	TGTGCCAGCAGCTACGTCGCAGGGGACACAGATACGCAGTATTTT	CASSYVAGDTDTQYF
13	.	TRBV27	TRBJ2-1	.	TGTGCCAGCAGTTTTGACGTTGGGCATGAGCAGTTCTTC	CASSFDVGHEQFF
15	TRBD1	TRBV7-9	TRBJ2-7	.	TGTGCCAGCAGCCGAGGACAGGGAGTTTATTACGAGCAGTACTTC	CASSRGQGVYYEQYF
14	.	TRBV7-9	TRBJ2-5	.	TGTGCCAGCAGCATTTCAGGGGGGCAAGAGACCCAGTACTTC	CASSISGGQETQYF
14	.	TRBV2	TRBJ1-1	few	TGTGCCAGCAGTGAAGCGGGGGGGGGCACTGAAGCTTTCTTT	CASSEAGGGTEAFF
14	TRBD1	TRBV5-4	TRBJ2-3	.	TGTGCCAGCAGCTACGGACAGGGGCTAGATACGCAGTATTTT	CASSYGQGLDTQYF
12	.	TRBV7-6	TRBJ2-2	.	TGTGCCAGCAGCTTAGGCACCGGGGAGCTGTTTTTT	CASSLGTGELFF
20	TRBD1	TRBV9	TRBJ2-5	.	TGTGCCAGCAGCGTGGGGGACAGGGGGATTGCGGAGGGGATCCAAGAGACCCAGTACTTC	CASSVGDRGIAEGIQETQYF
12	.	TRBV7-6	TRBJ1-1	few	TGTGCCAGCAGCCCGATAGGACAGGAAGCTTTCTTT	CASSPIGQEAFF
13	TRBD1	TRBV29-1	TRBJ2-2	.	TGCAGCGGCCGGACAGGAGGCACCGGGGAGCTGTTTTTT	CSGRTGGTGELFF
15	TRBD1	TRBV9	TRBJ2-3	.	TGTGCCAGCAGCTCGCCGGGACAGGGAACAGATACGCAGTATTTT	CASSSPGQGTDTQYF
11	.	TRBV11-2	TRBJ1-2	.	TGTGCCAGCAGGACAGGTTGGGGCTACACCTTC	CASRTGWGYTF
14	TRBD1	TRBV28	TRBJ2-7	.	TGTGCCAGCACAGGGACAGGGCCCTCCTACGAGCAGTACTTC	CASTGTGPSYEQYF
13	TRBD1	TRBV7-6	TRBJ2-1	.	TGTGCCAGCAGCGTAGGACAGGGTAATGAGCAGTTCTTC	CASSVGQGNEQFF
14	TRBD2	TRBV2	TRBJ2-1	.	TGTGCCAGCGGGGGGAGCGGGGTCTACAATGAGCAGTTCTTC	CASGGSGVYNEQFF
14	.	TRBV6-5	TRBJ1-1	.	TGTGCCAGCAGTCTGCGGGACAAACACACTGAAGCTTTCTTT	CASSLRDKHTEAFF